The 17 T cell receptor beta chains reported below all come from one sample, sequenced in a study of cytomegalovirus exposure and HLA in healthy donors (dated by TCRdb to about 2017). The method was the immunoSEQ multiplex PCR assay. For the multiplex PCR, a mixture combining 60 forward primers for TCR Vbeta segments and 13 reverse primers for TCR Jbeta segments was used. TCRdb carries this immuneACCESS record with in-frame sequences only. Its versions omit some clonotypes, under half of them owing to an unresolved V gene in the studies checked, with the rest unexplained. The sample includes 160,000 or so clones, with more than 65% observed a single time. The ten largest clones capture approximately 1.2% of the sample. Sequenced sample: PBMCs. Receptors were obtained from a man aged 30 to 45 in good health and CMV-seronegative.

There are a few counts of this clone. This chain connects TRBV4-2 to TRBJ1-1; D is perhaps TRBD1 (6 bases). Germline CDR1 reads LGHNA; CDR2 reads YNFKEQ. V dropped 0 bases and J dropped 1 base, with 9 bases sitting between them. The CDR3 is 15 residues long. CDR3 in DNA: TGTGCCAGCAGCCAAGAGACAGGAGAGAACACTGAAGCTTTCTTT. Its protein product is CASSQETGENTEAFF.

The CDR3 bases are TGTGCTAGTGGTTTGTTGCCCACCGGGACAAGGGGAGTCTCCTACAATGAGCAGTTCTTC. Translation: CASGLLPTGTRGVSYNEQFF. The chain uses TRBV12-5 and TRBJ2-1; possibly TRBD1 for D (6 bases). Germline lookup yields CDR1 LGHNT and CDR2 FRNRAP. The V gene lost 2 bases and the J gene lost 0 bases, with 23 bases spanning the gap. The CDR3 has 20 residues.

The chain has TRBV5-6 and TRBJ2-5, with TRBD1 identical over 8 bases. CDR3 length: 14 residues. CDR1 is SGHDT and CDR2 is YYEEEE in the germline V gene. Germline trimming cut 2 bases from V and 5 bases from J; bases unmatched to any gene: 5. The CDR3, as DNA: TGTGCCAGCAGCTTCCAGGGGGCAGGGGAGACCCAGTACTTC. Translated, it gives CASSFQGAGETQYF.

V gene TRBV7-6 combines with J gene TRBJ1-5, with TRBD1 identical over 7 bases. V lost 5 bases to trimming and J lost 7 bases; unmatched junction nucleotides: 8. CDR1 is SGHVS and CDR2 is FNYEAQ in the germline V gene. The CDR3 is 14 amino acids. CDR3 region: CASSRGGAGQPQHF. CDR3 nucleotides: TGTGCCAGCAGCCGAGGGGGCGCGGGGCAGCCCCAGCATTTT.

The chain is built from TRBV7-8 and TRBJ2-1; D might be TRBD1 (5 bases). CDR3 size: 16 residues. V lost 1 base and J lost 5, with 15 bases in between. Germline V gives CDR1 SGHVS, CDR2 FQNEAQ. The chain's CDR3 is CASSLVVQAGNNEQFF. The CDR3 nucleotides are TGTGCCAGCAGCTTAGTTGTACAGGCAGGAAACAATGAGCAGTTCTTC.

The chain combines TRBV10-3 with TRBJ2-7, with a weak D call TRBD1 (5 bases). CDR3 length equals 15 residues. Germline V gives CDR1 ENHRY, CDR2 SYGVKD. Trimming took off 0 bases at V and 1 base at J, with 10 bases between the two ends. CDR3 nucleotides: TGTGCCATCAGTGAGTCACTGACAGTATCCTACGAGCAGTACTTC. Its translation is CAISESLTVSYEQYF.

This chain joins TRBV6-5 and TRBJ2-7, with TRBD1 identical over 10 bases. V was clipped by 7 bases and J by 2 bases; unmatched bases: 5. Germline V lookup: CDR1 MNHEY, CDR2 SVGAGI. The length of the CDR3 is 14 residues. CDR3 in amino acids: CASIDRGRPYEQYF. The CDR3 bases are TGTGCCAGCATAGACAGGGGGCGCCCCTACGAGCAGTACTTC.

This clone was seen only a few times. The genes are TRBV4-3 and TRBJ2-7; TRBD1 agrees at 8 bases. V dropped 3 bases and J dropped 2; count of bases not matched to a gene: 9. CDR1 is LGHNA and CDR2 is YSLEER in the germline V gene. This CDR3 region has 16 residues. The CDR3 region is CASSHSQTGETYEQYF. The CDR3 nucleotides read TGCGCCAGCAGCCACAGCCAGACAGGGGAAACCTACGAGCAGTACTTC.

J is TRBJ1-3 and V is TRBV18; 7 bases match TRBD1. Germline CDR1 and CDR2: KGHSH and LQKENI. The length of the CDR3 is 15 residues. V dropped 3 bases and J dropped 5; count of bases not matched to a gene: 7. CDR3 coding DNA: TGTGCCAGCTCACCCGGGACAGTTAACAGAAACACCATATATTTT. The encoded protein is CASSPGTVNRNTIYF.

The gene calls are TRBV7-3 and TRBJ2-7; 8 nucleotides align to TRBD1. Looked up from germline, CDR1 is SGHTA and CDR2 is FQGTGA. The CDR3 is made up of 14 amino acids. The V segment lost 6 bases and the J segment 1 base; nucleotides outside the gene matches: 5. In nucleotides, the CDR3 is TGTGCCAGCAGTTCTACAGGGGGATCCTACGAGCAGTACTTC. Translation: CASSSTGGSYEQYF.

V is TRBV28 and J is TRBJ2-5, with 7 bases fitting TRBD2. Germline V gives CDR1 MDHEN, CDR2 SYDVKM. The CDR3 contains 15 residues. V lost 1 base to trimming and J lost 5 bases; unmatched junction nucleotides: 7. CDR3 loop: CASSLSAGSGETQYF. CDR3 nucleotide sequence: TGTGCCAGCAGTTTATCAGCGGGGTCCGGGGAGACCCAGTACTTC.

The chain couples TRBV7-9 to TRBJ2-1; D is uncertain. The CDR3 totals 15 residues. Trimming removed 4 bases at V and 4 bases at J, with 14 bases between. The germline V gene has CDR1 SEHNR and CDR2 FQNEAQ (reference sequence). CDR3 in amino acids: CASSSEGDEYNEQFF. The CDR3 nucleotides are TGTGCCAGCAGCTCCGAAGGAGACGAGTACAATGAGCAGTTCTTC.

In regard to this clone: At one of its ends the junction is not consistent with the germline gene, which may arise from a read error. This chain uses TRBV29-1 with TRBJ2-7; the D is unclear. The germline CDR1 and CDR2 sequences are SQVTM and ANQGSEA. CDR3 size: 14 residues. The DNA of the CDR3 is TGCAGCGTTGCCCCCACCCAGGAACCCTACGGGCAGTACTTC. Translated, it gives CSVAPTQEPYGQYF.

The V and J genes are TRBV30 and TRBJ1-2; TRBD1 is a possible D gene (6 bases). Trimming stripped 4 bases from V and 5 bases from J, with 23 bases between. The length of the CDR3 is 16 residues. CDR1 and CDR2 from the germline V gene are GTSNPN and SVGIG (reference sequence). The CDR3 region has the DNA TGTGCCTGGAAAAACTGGCAGGGGACGGGAATATATGGCTACACCTTC. This translates into CAWKNWQGTGIYGYTF.

This chain joins TRBV6-5 and TRBJ1-3, with D tentatively TRBD1 (6 bases). The V end was cut by 7 bases, the J end by 2 bases, with 12 bases between. The CDR3 has 14 amino acids. Germline CDR1 reads MNHEY; CDR2 reads SVGAGI. CDR3 protein: CASTAGATGNTIYF. The CDR3 DNA sequence: TGTGCCAGCACCGCGGGGGCAACTGGAAACACCATATATTTT.

This clone was recorded only once. This chain joins TRBV19 and TRBJ2-7, with D tentatively TRBD1 (6 bases). Germline-derived CDR1 and CDR2 are LNHDA and SQIVND (reference sequence). Trimming cost V 3 bases and J 0 bases, with 12 bases left between them. This CDR3 is 15 amino acids long. The CDR3 bases are TGTGCCAGTAGTATTACAGGGATGAGCTCCTACGAGCAGTACTTC. Translation: CASSITGMSSYEQYF.

This clone appeared once. V usage is TRBV5-1 and J usage is TRBJ2-7; D perhaps matches TRBD2 (6 bases). The V gene lost 3 bases and the J gene lost 7 bases, with 14 bases spanning the gap. This CDR3 contains 13 residues. Germline CDR1 is SGHRS and CDR2 is YFSETQ. In DNA, the CDR3 is TGCGCCAGCAGCTCACTGACTAGTAATGAGCAGTACTTC. This encodes CASSSLTSNEQYF.